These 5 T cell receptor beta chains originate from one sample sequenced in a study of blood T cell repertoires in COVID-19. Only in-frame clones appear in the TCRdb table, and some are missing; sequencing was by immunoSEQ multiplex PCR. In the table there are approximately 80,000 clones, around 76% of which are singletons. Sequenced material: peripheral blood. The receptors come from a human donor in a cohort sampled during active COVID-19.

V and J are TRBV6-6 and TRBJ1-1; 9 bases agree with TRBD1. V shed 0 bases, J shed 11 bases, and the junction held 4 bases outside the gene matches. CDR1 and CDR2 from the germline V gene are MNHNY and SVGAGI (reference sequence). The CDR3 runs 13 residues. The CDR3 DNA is TGTGCCAGCAGTTACTCAGGGACAGGGTGGGCTTTCTTT. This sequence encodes CASSYSGTGWAFF.

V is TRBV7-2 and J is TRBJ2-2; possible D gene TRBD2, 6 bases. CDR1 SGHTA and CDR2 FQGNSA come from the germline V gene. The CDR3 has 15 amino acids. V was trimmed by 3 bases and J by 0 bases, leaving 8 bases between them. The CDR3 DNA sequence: TGTGCCAGCAGCTTTTCGGGGGCGAACACCGGGGAGCTGTTTTTT. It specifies CASSFSGANTGELFF.

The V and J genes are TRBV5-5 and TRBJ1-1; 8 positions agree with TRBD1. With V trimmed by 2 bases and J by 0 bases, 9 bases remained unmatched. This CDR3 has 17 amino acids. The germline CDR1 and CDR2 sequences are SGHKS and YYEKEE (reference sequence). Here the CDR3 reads CASSFYPGTGVNTEAFF. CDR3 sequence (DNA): TGTGCCAGCAGCTTTTACCCCGGGACAGGCGTGAACACTGAAGCTTTCTTT.

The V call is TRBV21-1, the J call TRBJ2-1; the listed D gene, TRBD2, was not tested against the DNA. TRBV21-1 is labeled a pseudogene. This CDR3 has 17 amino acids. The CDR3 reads CASSKATTSGTYNEQFF. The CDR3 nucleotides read TGTGCCAGCAGCAAAGCGACCACTAGCGGGACCTACAATGAGCAGTTCTTC.

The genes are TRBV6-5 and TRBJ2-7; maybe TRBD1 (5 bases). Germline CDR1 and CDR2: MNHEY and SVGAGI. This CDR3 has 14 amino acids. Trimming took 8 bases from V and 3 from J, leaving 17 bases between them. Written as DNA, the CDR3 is TGTGCCAGCGGCCGGACAAGCCCCCTCTACGAGCAGTACGTC. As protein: CASGRTSPLYEQYV.